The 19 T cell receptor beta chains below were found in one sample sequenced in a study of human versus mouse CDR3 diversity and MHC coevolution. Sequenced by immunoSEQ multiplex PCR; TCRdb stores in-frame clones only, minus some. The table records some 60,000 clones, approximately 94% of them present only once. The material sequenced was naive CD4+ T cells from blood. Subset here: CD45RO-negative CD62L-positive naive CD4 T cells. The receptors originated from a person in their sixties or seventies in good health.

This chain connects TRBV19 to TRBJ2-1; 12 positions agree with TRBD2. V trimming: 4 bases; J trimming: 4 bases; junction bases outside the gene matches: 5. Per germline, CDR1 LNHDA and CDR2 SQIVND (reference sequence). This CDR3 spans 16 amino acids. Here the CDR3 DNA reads TGTGCCAGTAGTAGAAGACTAGCGGGAGAGTACAATGAGCAGTTCTTC. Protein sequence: CASSRRLAGEYNEQFF.

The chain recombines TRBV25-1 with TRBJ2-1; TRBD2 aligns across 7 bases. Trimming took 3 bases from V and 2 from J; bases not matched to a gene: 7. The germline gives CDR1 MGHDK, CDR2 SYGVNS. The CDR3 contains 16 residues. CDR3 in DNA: TGTGCCAGCAGTGAGAAGTGGGACTACGCCTACAATGAGCAGTTCTTC. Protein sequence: CASSEKWDYAYNEQFF.

The CDR3 DNA reads TGCGCCAGCAGTGCCGTCCGGAGCACCGGGGAGCTGTTTTTT. This translates into CASSAVRSTGELFF. J is TRBJ2-2 and V is TRBV10-1; D uncertain. Trimming left V 4 bases short and J 4 bases short, with 10 bases between. CDR3 size: 14 residues. Germline-derived CDR1 and CDR2 are WNHNN and SYGVQD (reference sequence).

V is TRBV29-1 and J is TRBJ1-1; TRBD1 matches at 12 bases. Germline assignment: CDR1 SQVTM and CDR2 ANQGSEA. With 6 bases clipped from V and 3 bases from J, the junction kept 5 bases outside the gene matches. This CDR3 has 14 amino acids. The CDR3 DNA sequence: TGCAGCGTCGGGGACAGGGGGCGTCACACTGAAGCTTTCTTT. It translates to CSVGDRGRHTEAFF.

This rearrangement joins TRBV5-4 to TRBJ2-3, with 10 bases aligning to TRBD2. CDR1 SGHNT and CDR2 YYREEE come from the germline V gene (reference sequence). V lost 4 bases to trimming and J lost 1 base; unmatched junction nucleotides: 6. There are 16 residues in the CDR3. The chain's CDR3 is CASSPDGTSGTDTQYF. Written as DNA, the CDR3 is TGTGCCAGCAGCCCGGATGGGACTAGCGGCACAGATACGCAGTATTTT.

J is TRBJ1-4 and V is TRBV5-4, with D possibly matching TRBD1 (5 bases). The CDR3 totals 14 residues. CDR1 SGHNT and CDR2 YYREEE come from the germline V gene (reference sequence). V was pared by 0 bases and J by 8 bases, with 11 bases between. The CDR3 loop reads CASSLVGAGEKLFF. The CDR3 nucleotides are TGTGCCAGCAGCTTGGTTGGGGCTGGAGAAAAACTGTTTTTT.

CDR3 residues: CASSPSLLSRGAGEKLFF. In nucleotides, the CDR3 is TGTGCCAGTAGTCCAAGTCTACTGTCTCGGGGGGCTGGTGAAAAACTGTTTTTT. The chain has TRBV19 and TRBJ1-4, with D possibly being TRBD1 (6 bases). The CDR3 is made up of 18 amino acids. Germline V gives CDR1 LNHDA, CDR2 SQIVND (reference sequence). With 5 bases removed from V and 7 bases from J, the gap between germline ends came to 26 bases.

The CDR3 sequence: CASSLASVSGNEQFF. As DNA, the CDR3 is TGCGCCAGCAGCTTGGCTTCCGTATCGGGCAATGAGCAGTTCTTC. The rearrangement uses TRBV5-1 and TRBJ2-1; D remains ambiguous. The V end lost 0 bases, the J end lost 6 bases, and 13 bases lay between the germline ends. CDR3 size: 15 residues. Germline CDR1 is SGHRS and CDR2 is YFSETQ.

The CDR3 loop reads CASSLDGEYGYTF. The DNA of the CDR3 is TGTGCCAGCAGCTTGGATGGGGAGTATGGCTACACCTTC. This chain connects TRBV5-4 to TRBJ1-2; the D is unclear. The V and J ends lost 0 bases and 5 bases respectively, with 8 bases between them. CDR1 is SGHNT, CDR2 YYREEE, per germline (reference sequence). The CDR3 covers 13 residues. The full variable domain, completed using reference TRBV5-4 and TRBJ1-2, is ETGVTQSPTHLIKTRGQQVTLRCSSQSGHNTVSWYQQALGQGPQFIFQYYREEENGRGNFPPRFSGLQFPNYSSELNVNALELDDSALYLCASSLDGEYGYTFGSGTRLTVV.

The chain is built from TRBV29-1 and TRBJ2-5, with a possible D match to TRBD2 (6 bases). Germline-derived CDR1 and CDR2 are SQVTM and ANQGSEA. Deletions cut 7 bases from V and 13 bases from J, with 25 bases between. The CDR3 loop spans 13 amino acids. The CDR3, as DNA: TGCAGCGCCCGGAGGGCTAGCTCCTACGAGCGGTACTTC. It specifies CSARRASSYERYF.

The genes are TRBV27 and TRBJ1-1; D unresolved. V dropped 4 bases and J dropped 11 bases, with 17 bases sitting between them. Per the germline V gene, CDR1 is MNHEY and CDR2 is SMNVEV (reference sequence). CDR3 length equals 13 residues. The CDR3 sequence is CASSYGRAGEAFF. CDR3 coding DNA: TGTGCCAGCAGTTACGGACGGGCTGGGGAGGCTTTCTTT.

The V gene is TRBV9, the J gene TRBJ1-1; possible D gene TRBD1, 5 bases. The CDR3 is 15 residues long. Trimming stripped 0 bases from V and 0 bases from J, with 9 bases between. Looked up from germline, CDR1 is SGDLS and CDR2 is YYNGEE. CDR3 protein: CASSVVGQVNTEAFF. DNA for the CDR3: TGTGCCAGCAGCGTAGTGGGGCAGGTGAACACTGAAGCTTTCTTT.

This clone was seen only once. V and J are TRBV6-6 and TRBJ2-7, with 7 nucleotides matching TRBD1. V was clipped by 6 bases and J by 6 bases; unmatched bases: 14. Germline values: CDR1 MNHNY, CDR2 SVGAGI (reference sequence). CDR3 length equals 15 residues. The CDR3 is CASSYRGPASTEQYF. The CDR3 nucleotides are TGTGCCAGCAGCTACAGGGGCCCGGCCTCAACCGAGCAGTACTTC.

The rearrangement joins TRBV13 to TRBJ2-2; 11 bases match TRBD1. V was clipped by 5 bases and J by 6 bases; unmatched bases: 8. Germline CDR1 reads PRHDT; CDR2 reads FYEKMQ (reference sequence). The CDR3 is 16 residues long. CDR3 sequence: CASSLPGQGASGELFF. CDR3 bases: TGTGCCAGCAGCCTTCCCGGACAGGGGGCTTCCGGGGAGCTGTTTTTT.

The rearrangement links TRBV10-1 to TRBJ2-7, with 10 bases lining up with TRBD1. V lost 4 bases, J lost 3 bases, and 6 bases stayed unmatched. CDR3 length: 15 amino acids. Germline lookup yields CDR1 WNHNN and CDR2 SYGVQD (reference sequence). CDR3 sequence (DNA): TGCGCCAGCAGTGGTCCGGGACAGGGGCACTACGAGCAGTACTTC. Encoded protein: CASSGPGQGHYEQYF.

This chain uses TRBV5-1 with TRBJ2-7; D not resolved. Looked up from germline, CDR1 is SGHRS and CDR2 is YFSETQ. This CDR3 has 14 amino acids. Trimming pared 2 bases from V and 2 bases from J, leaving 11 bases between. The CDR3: CASSLLEPPYEQYF. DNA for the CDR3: TGCGCCAGCAGCTTATTGGAGCCCCCCTACGAGCAGTACTTC.

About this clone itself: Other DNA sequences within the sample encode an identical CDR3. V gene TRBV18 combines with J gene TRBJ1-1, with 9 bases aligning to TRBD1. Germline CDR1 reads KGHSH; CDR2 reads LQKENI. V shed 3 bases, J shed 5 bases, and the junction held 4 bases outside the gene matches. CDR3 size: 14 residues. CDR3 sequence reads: CASSPDRGRTEAFF. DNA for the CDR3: TGTGCCAGCTCACCGGACAGGGGACGAACTGAAGCTTTCTTT.

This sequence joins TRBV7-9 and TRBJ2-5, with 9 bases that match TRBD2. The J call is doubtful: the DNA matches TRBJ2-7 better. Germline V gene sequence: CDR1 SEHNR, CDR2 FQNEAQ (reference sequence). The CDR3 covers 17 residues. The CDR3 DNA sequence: TGTGCCAGCAGCTTGATTAGCGGGAGTGCAACCTCCTACGAGCAGTACTTC. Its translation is CASSLISGSATSYEQYF.

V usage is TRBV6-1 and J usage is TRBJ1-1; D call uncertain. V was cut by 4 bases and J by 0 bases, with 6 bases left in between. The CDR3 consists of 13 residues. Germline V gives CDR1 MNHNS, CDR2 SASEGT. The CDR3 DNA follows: TGTGCCAGCAGTGTTGAGTTGAACACTGAAGCTTTCTTT. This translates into CASSVELNTEAFF.